The clone carrying this TCR beta chain is large within its sample. Its antigen is currently unknown. The length of the CDR3 is 18 residues. The V segment lost 1 base and the J segment 3 bases; nucleotides outside the gene matches: 10. Per germline, CDR1 SGHNT and CDR2 YENEEA. It was from around 20-30 mg of unsorted bulk tissue that RNA and DNA were co-extracted. The source of the sample is a study of tumor-infiltrating lymphocytes in primary liver carcinoma. Overall study context: Roughly 3.65 to 8 million productive TCRbeta reads came from each sample, comparable across tissue types.

Study-level findings and limits: Blood trailed tumors significantly in top-250-clone fraction (p = 0.039). Presence in all five tumor regions was observed for only about 7-24% of top clones.

Total RNA (about 500 ng) served as template for TCR beta cDNA synthesis primed by a constant-region primer. The TCR beta library was amplified through three nested multiplex PCR rounds in a modified ARM-PCR procedure. Investigators reported that the first two PCR rounds, at roughly 10 cycles each, used TRBV1-TRBV30 forward primers with a C-beta reverse primer. TCRdb independently ran MiXCR on the multiplex PCR reads; one entry per CDR3 protein. Here the sample spans 100,000 or so distinct CDR3 sequences, about 70% being singletons. Source material: liver tumor tissue from sampling region 5. Subset described: tumor region T5, tumor centre. This TCR derives from a woman in her sixties or seventies with primary liver carcinoma and hepatitis B virus infection. The rearrangement joins TRBV11-3 to TRBJ2-1, with TRBD2 matching 9 bases. The CDR3 loop is CASSLGQGGRAGYNEQFF. The CDR3 nucleotides are TGTGCCAGCAGCTTAGGTCAAGGCGGGAGGGCCGGCTACAATGAGCAGTTCTTC.